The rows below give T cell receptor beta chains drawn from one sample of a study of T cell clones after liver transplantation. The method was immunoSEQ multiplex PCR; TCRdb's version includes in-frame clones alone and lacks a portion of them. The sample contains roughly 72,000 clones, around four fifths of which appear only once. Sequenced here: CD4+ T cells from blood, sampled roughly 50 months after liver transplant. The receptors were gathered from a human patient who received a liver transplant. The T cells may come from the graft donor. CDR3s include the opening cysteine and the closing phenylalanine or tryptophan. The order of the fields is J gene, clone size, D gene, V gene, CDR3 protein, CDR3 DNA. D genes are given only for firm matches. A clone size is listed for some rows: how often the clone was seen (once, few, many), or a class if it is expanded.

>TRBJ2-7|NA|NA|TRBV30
CAWSNKGGIYEQYF
TGTGCCTGGAGCAACAAAGGGGGGATCTACGAGCAGTACTTC
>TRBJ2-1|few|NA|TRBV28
CAAFSSYNEQFF
TGTGCCGCCTTTTCGTCCTACAATGAGCAGTTCTTC
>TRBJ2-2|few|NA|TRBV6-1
CASRKGGNTGELFF
TGTGCCAGCAGGAAAGGTGGAAACACCGGGGAGCTGTTTTTT
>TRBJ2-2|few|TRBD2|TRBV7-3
CASSSSGRGGELFF
TGTGCCAGCAGCTCTAGCGGGAGGGGCGGGGAGCTGTTTTTT
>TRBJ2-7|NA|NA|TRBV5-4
CASSLDREVTNEQYF
TGTGCCAGCAGCTTGGACAGGGAGGTCACTAACGAGCAGTACTTC
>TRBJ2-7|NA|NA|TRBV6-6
CASSLQGATYEQYF
TGTGCCAGCAGTTTACAGGGCGCCACCTACGAGCAGTACTTC
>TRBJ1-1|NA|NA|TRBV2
CASREQGVNTEAFF
TGTGCCAGCAGAGAACAGGGAGTGAACACTGAAGCTTTCTTT
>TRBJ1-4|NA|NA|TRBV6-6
CASTFSGAGDEKLFF
TGTGCCAGCACCTTCTCCGGTGCCGGGGATGAAAAACTGTTTTTT
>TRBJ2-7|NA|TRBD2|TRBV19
CASSIQRGGLYEQYF
TGTGCCAGTAGTATTCAGCGGGGGGGCCTGTACGAGCAGTACTTC
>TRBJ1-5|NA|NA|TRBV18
CASSLHSNQPQHF
TGTGCCAGCTCACTACATAGCAATCAGCCCCAGCATTTT
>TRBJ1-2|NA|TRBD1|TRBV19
CASRQTGASNYGYTF
TGTGCCAGTAGACAGACAGGGGCTTCTAACTATGGCTACACCTTC
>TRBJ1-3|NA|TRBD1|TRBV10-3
CAISESFGQGKGNTIYF
TGTGCCATCAGTGAGTCCTTTGGACAGGGGAAGGGAAACACCATATATTTT
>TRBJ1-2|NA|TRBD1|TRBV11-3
CASSFTKDRLAYGYTF
TGTGCCAGCAGCTTTACCAAGGACAGGCTTGCCTATGGCTACACCTTC
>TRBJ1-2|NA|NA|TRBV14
CASSPVGVGSYGYTF
TGTGCCAGCAGCCCGGTGGGGGTTGGTAGCTATGGCTACACCTTC
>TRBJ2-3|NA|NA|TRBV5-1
CASSFSDTSTDTQYF
TGCGCCAGCAGCTTCTCCGACACTAGCACAGATACGCAGTATTTT
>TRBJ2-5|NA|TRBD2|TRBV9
CASSQAGGAETQYF
TGTGCCAGCAGCCAAGCGGGGGGGGCAGAGACCCAGTACTTC
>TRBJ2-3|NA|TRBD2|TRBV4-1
CASSHPGLGSADTQYF
TGCGCCAGCAGCCATCCGGGACTAGGCAGTGCAGATACGCAGTATTTT
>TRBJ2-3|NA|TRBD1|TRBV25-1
CASSEGQGADTQYF
TGTGCCAGCAGTGAAGGGCAGGGGGCAGATACGCAGTATTTT
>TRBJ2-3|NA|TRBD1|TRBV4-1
CASSQVTGTGTDPAPDTQYF
TGCGCCAGCAGCCAAGTGACCGGGACAGGGACTGACCCGGCCCCAGATACGCAGTATTTT
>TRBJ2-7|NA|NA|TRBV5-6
CASSLGTVSYEQYF
TGTGCCAGCAGCTTGGGGACAGTCTCCTACGAGCAGTACTTC
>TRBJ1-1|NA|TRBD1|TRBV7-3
CASSSGTETEAFF
TGTGCCAGCAGCTCCGGGACAGAGACTGAAGCTTTCTTT
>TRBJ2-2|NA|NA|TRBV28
CASSRPPGAPITNTGELFF
TGTGCCAGCAGTCGCCCTCCGGGGGCCCCCATTACGAACACCGGGGAGCTGTTTTTT
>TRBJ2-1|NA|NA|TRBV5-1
CASSAAQDPNEQFF
TGCGCCAGCAGCGCGGCCCAGGACCCCAATGAGCAGTTCTTC
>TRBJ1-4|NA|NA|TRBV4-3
CASSQTGPTNEKLFF
TGCGCCAGCAGCCAAACAGGGCCAACTAATGAAAAACTGTTTTTT
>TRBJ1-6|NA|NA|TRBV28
CASSLAGMALHF
TGTGCCAGCAGTTTAGCGGGCATGGCCCTCCACTTT
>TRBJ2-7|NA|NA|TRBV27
CASSLEAGHEQYF
TGTGCCAGCAGTTTAGAGGCCGGCCACGAGCAGTACTTC
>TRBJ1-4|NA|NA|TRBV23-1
CASPGTLRQINEKLFF
TGCGCCAGCCCCGGGACCCTCCGACAGATAAATGAAAAACTGTTTTTT
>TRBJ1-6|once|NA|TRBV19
CASRPQLSNSPLHF
TGTGCCAGTAGACCCCAGCTCAGTAATTCACCCCTCCACTTT
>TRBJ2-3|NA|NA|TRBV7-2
CASSLSGTPDTQYF
TGTGCCAGCAGCCTATCCGGGACCCCGGATACGCAGTATTTT